Each of the 8 T cell receptor beta chains below was sequenced from the same sample in a study of T cell responses to AZD1222 COVID-19 vaccine. The repertoire was sequenced with immunoSEQ multiplex PCR; TCRdb's copy has only in-frame clones and lacks some. The sample lists roughly 79,000 clones; 92% were seen once. The sample consisted of peripheral blood, taken on day 0 of MenACWY control vaccination. All receptors derive from an adult in good health.

The V and J genes are TRBV19 and TRBJ1-4; no definite D call. CDR1 is LNHDA, CDR2 SQIVND, per germline (reference sequence). V gave up 1 base and J gave up 4 bases, with 7 bases separating them. The CDR3 runs to 14 residues. As DNA, the CDR3 is TGTGCCAGTAGTATAGCGACGGATAATGAAAAACTGTTTTTT. Its translation is CASSIATDNEKLFF.

This clone was counted a single time. V is TRBV5-6 and J is TRBJ1-2; D perhaps matches TRBD1 (5 bases). CDR1 and CDR2 (germline): SGHDT, YYEEEE. The germline V and J ends were trimmed by 1 base and 8 bases, with 15 bases remaining between them. The CDR3 is made up of 14 amino acids. CDR3 in amino acids: CASSLLAGTRGYTF. CDR3 nucleotides: TGTGCCAGCAGCTTGCTTGCAGGGACCAGGGGCTACACCTTC.

This clone is a singleton in its sample. The V call is TRBV6-6, the J call TRBJ2-5, with 10 bases that match TRBD1. The V segment lost 6 bases and the J segment 2 bases; nucleotides outside the gene matches: 0. CDR3 size: 13 residues. Germline V lookup: CDR1 MNHNY, CDR2 SVGAGI (reference sequence). For the CDR3, the DNA is TGTGCCAGCAGGGACAGGGGGCAAGAGACCCAGTACTTC. It yields the protein CASRDRGQETQYF.

The CDR3 nucleotides are TGTGCCAGTAGTACGGACAGGGCTTACACTGAAGCTTTCTTT. This sequence encodes CASSTDRAYTEAFF. J is TRBJ1-1 and V is TRBV19, with 8 nucleotides matching TRBD1. Looked up from germline, CDR1 is LNHDA and CDR2 is SQIVND (reference sequence). V lost 4 bases to trimming and J lost 3 bases; unmatched junction nucleotides: 4. The CDR3 sequence is 14 residues long.

This chain uses TRBV9 with TRBJ1-4; D call uncertain. V lost 3 bases, J lost 3 bases, and 21 bases lay in between. The CDR3 spans 18 residues. Germline values: CDR1 SGDLS, CDR2 YYNGEE. For the CDR3, the DNA is TGTGCCAGCAGCGGCGAGGCACGGTTTTCGAGACCTAATGAAAAACTGTTTTTT. Its protein product is CASSGEARFSRPNEKLFF.

The genes are TRBV29-1 and TRBJ2-1, with 9 bases identical to TRBD2. Germline-derived CDR1 and CDR2 are SQVTM and ANQGSEA. V lost 4 bases, J lost 8 bases, and 9 bases stayed unmatched. The CDR3 sequence is 14 residues long. CDR3 residues: CSVVAGALMDEQFF. The CDR3 DNA follows: TGCAGCGTTGTAGCGGGAGCTTTAATGGATGAGCAGTTCTTC.

This clone was seen only once. The chain combines TRBV2 with TRBJ2-3; D is undetermined. The germline CDR1 and CDR2 sequences are SNHLY and FYNNEI. V was shortened by 2 bases and J by 11 bases, with 20 bases between the two germline ends. This CDR3 spans 15 amino acids. The CDR3 DNA follows: TGTGCCAGCAGTGAACTCCCTGCGACCCGGACGATGCAGTATTTT. This gives the protein CASSELPATRTMQYF. The variable domain in full, completed from reference TRBV2 and TRBJ2-3, reads EPEVTQTPSHQVTQMGQEVILRCVPISNHLYFYWYRQILGQKVEFLVSFYNNEISEKSEIFDDQFSVERPDGSNFTLKIRSTKLEDSAMYFCASSELPATRTMQYFGPGTRLTVL.

The gene calls are TRBV3-1 (or the pseudogene TRBV3-2) and TRBJ2-3, with D tentatively TRBD1 (5 bases). CDR3 length: 14 amino acids. Trimming took off 4 bases at V and 2 bases at J, with 10 bases between the two ends. Per the germline V gene, CDR1 is LGHDT and CDR2 is YNNKEL (reference sequence). CDR3 residues: CASSPQGSTDTQYF. CDR3 DNA sequence: TGTGCCAGCAGCCCTCAGGGTTCCACAGATACGCAGTATTTT.